The clone carrying this TCR beta chain was picked up one time. The sample belongs to a study of blood T cell repertoires in COVID-19. Study in general: Italy, Spain and the United States were the sources of the convalescent and acute COVID-19 samples. The analysed material was cDNA or gDNA that came from T cells, B-cell-depleted T cells, or PBMCs.

V lost 0 bases and J 5 bases, leaving 16 bases between the germline ends. Germline CDR1 is LNHNV and CDR2 is YYDKDF (reference sequence). The length of the CDR3 is 16 residues. The assay was immunoSEQ multiplex PCR, and TCRdb's table has in-frame clones only and misses some. The profile shows 150,000 or so clones, 75% to 80% of them singletons. The chain couples TRBV15 to TRBJ2-5; D gene ambiguous. The sample taken for sequencing was peripheral blood. The TCR comes from a woman aged 45-65 years with active or convalescent COVID-19. The CDR3 here is CATSRDFGGGRETQYF. DNA for the CDR3: TGTGCCACCAGCAGAGATTTCGGCGGCGGCCGGGAGACCCAGTACTTC.